The 24 T cell receptor beta chains below all came from one sample that was sequenced in a study of T-cell reconstitution after alpha-beta-depleted transplantation in children. Preparation of the TCRbeta library involved a method that used unique molecular identifiers. TCRdb re-derived calls from the PCR reads in MiXCR, one entry per CDR3 protein. The table lists 490,000 or so distinct CDR3 sequences, over 9.5% of them singletons. This specimen consisted of PBMCs, obtained before TCRalphabeta/CD19-depleted stem cell transplant. These receptors all come from a child aged 2 to 9 with inherited bone marrow failure, due to receive a stem cell transplant.

This clonotype was seen many times. V gene TRBV25-1 combines with J gene TRBJ2-7; 10 bases are shared with TRBD2. CDR1 and CDR2 (germline): MGHDK, SYGVNS. This CDR3 spans 19 amino acids. V lost 3 bases to trimming and J lost 2 bases; unmatched junction nucleotides: 16. For the CDR3, the DNA is TGTGCCAGCAGTGACAACCGGACTAGCGGCTATGGGGATACCTACGAGCAGTACTTC. It encodes CASSDNRTSGYGDTYEQYF.

This clonotype showed up many times. The V and J genes are TRBV4-3 and TRBJ1-2, with TRBD1 as a possible D gene (5 bases). Between the trimmed V and J ends, which lost 1 base and 1 base, there was a span of 16 bases. The CDR3 totals 17 residues. Germline-derived CDR1 and CDR2 are LGHNA and YSLEER. CDR3 sequence reads: CASSQVGARPDNYGYTF. CDR3 nucleotide sequence: TGCGCCAGCAGCCAAGTCGGGGCCAGACCCGATAACTATGGCTACACCTTC.

This clonotype was recorded at least ten times. The rearrangement uses TRBV12-3 or TRBV12-4 and TRBJ2-2; D uncertain. The CDR3 loop spans 14 amino acids. V dropped 4 bases and J dropped 2 bases, with 8 bases sitting between them. CDR3 nucleotide sequence: TGTGCCAGCAGTTCGGCAGAAAACACCGGGGAGCTGTTTTTT. Protein sequence: CASSSAENTGELFF.

This clonotype was found a few times. The rearrangement uses TRBV12-3 or TRBV12-4 and TRBJ2-3, with D possibly TRBD2 on 6 matching bases. The CDR3 contains 13 residues. V was clipped by 7 bases and J by 9 bases, with 17 bases between them. In DNA form, the CDR3 reads TGTGCCAGCAATGAACTAGCAGACGACACGCAGTATTTT. It translates to CASNELADDTQYF.

Many counts were recorded for this clonotype. The chain has TRBV4-1 and TRBJ1-1; D not certain. The V end was cut by 0 bases, the J end by 6 bases, with 14 bases between. The CDR3 loop spans 15 amino acids. Germline V CDR1 and CDR2: MGHRA, YSYEKL. CDR3 bases: TGCGCCAGCAGCCAAGATCGGTGGAGGAGTGCTGAAGCTTTCTTT. Protein sequence: CASSQDRWRSAEAFF.

At least ten counts were recorded for this clonotype. The rearrangement links TRBV28 to TRBJ2-3; D may be TRBD2 (6 bases). The CDR3 is 17 residues long. V was trimmed by 5 bases and J by 4 bases, leaving 22 bases between them. Germline V CDR1 and CDR2: MDHEN, SYDVKM. CDR3 in DNA: TGTGCCAGCAGTCTCCGGGACTCGAACCTGGGCTCAGATACGCAGTATTTT. This sequence encodes CASSLRDSNLGSDTQYF.

The table lists this clonotype with many counts. The chain combines TRBV20-1 with TRBJ1-2; 10 bases are shared with TRBD1. Germline CDR1 is DFQATT and CDR2 is SNEGSKA (reference sequence). J lost 5 bases, V lost 0 bases, and 3 bases had no gene match. The CDR3 consists of 14 residues. The CDR3 region has the DNA TGCAGTGCTAGAGATTGGACAGGGGGTTATGGCTACACCTTC. Encoded protein: CSARDWTGGYGYTF.

This clonotype was seen at least ten times. J is TRBJ2-3 and V is TRBV5-1, with TRBD2 matching over 9 bases. Germline CDR1 and CDR2: SGHRS and YFSETQ. Trimming removed 5 bases from V and 3 bases from J; junction bases left unmatched: 7. The CDR3 contains 15 residues. The CDR3 DNA sequence: TGCGCCAGCAGGTCGCGGGAGGGAGGGACAGATACGCAGTATTTT. Translated: CASRSREGGTDTQYF.

This clonotype has a count of ten or more. The chain couples TRBV2 to TRBJ2-5; tentative D call: TRBD2 (6 bases). Trimming pared 10 bases from V and 7 bases from J, leaving 13 bases between. Per the germline V gene, CDR1 is SNHLY and CDR2 is FYNNEI. The CDR3 has 11 amino acids. CDR3 loop: CAMGGEVTQYF. For the CDR3, the DNA is TGTGCCATGGGTGGGGAGGTGACCCAGTACTTC.

This clonotype was recorded many times. This chain links TRBV5-1 with TRBJ2-3, with TRBD2 matching 13 bases. The germline V gene encodes CDR1 SGHRS and CDR2 YFSETQ. V dropped 2 bases and J dropped 2; count of bases not matched to a gene: 2. The CDR3 runs to 16 residues. In nucleotides, the CDR3 is TGCGCCAGCAGCTTCGGGACTAGCGGGAACACAGATACGCAGTATTTT. Amino acid sequence: CASSFGTSGNTDTQYF. Using reference TRBV5-1 and TRBJ2-3 for the parts outside the CDR3, the full variable domain is KAGVTQTPRYLIKTRGQQVTLSCSPISGHRSVSWYQQTPGQGLQFLFEYFSETQRNKGNFPGRFSGRQFSNSRSEMNVSTLELGDSALYLCASSFGTSGNTDTQYFGPGTRLTVL.

In its sample, this clonotype was seen many times. This rearrangement joins TRBV5-1 to TRBJ2-7; D gene uncertain. The CDR3 has 14 amino acids. Per the germline V gene, CDR1 is SGHRS and CDR2 is YFSETQ. V lost 0 bases to trimming and J lost 3 bases, with 10 bases between them. The CDR3 DNA is TGCGCCAGCAGCTTGGATCCGGGTAACTACGAGCAGTACTTC. This gives the protein CASSLDPGNYEQYF.

This clonotype showed up many times. One end of the junction varies from germline; a read error may be responsible. The genes are TRBV5-1 and TRBJ2-7, with 9 nucleotides matching TRBD1. CDR3 length equals 13 residues. The V gene's germline CDR1 is SGHRS and CDR2 YFSETQ. The CDR3: CASSLGQGGEQYF. The DNA of the CDR3 is TGTGCCAGCAGTTTGGGACAGGGCGGCGAGCAGTACTTC.

This clonotype has at least ten counts. The V and J genes are TRBV9 and TRBJ1-1; the D gene is possibly TRBD1 (5 bases). CDR3 length equals 13 residues. Looked up from germline, CDR1 is SGDLS and CDR2 is YYNGEE. V was cut by 4 bases and J by 4 bases, with 11 bases left in between. The CDR3 sequence: CASSPGFGTEAFF. The CDR3 DNA reads TGTGCCAGCAGCCCAGGGTTTGGCACTGAAGCTTTCTTT.

Remarks on this clonotype: A much larger clonotype is one base distant, so this may be a read error. The genes are TRBV9 and TRBJ2-5, with D hard to call. Germline CDR1 and CDR2: SGDLS and YYNGEE. Trimming took off 0 bases at V and 9 bases at J, with 21 bases between the two ends. CDR3 length: 16 amino acids. The CDR3 DNA is TGTGCCAGCAGCGTAGATGCGGCGGTCCTGTCGGAGCCCCAGTACTTC. This codes for CASSVDAAVLSEPQYF.

This clonotype was seen once. A much more abundant neighbour one base away suggests this may be a read error. This rearrangement joins TRBV12-3 or TRBV12-4 to TRBJ2-5; D is perhaps TRBD2 (6 bases). Between the trimmed V and J ends, which lost 6 bases and 2 bases, there was a span of 13 bases. The length of the CDR3 is 14 residues. CDR3 DNA sequence: TGTGCCAGCAGGAAAGAGCGGGTACAAGAGACCCAGTACTTC. Translated: CASRKERVQETQYF.

This chain joins TRBV4-3 and TRBJ2-1; 12 nucleotides match TRBD2. The germline V gene has CDR1 LGHNA and CDR2 YSLEER. The CDR3 is 16 residues long. With V trimmed by 3 bases and J by 5 bases, 5 bases remained unmatched. CDR3 residues: CASSHGLAGYDNEQFF. Here the CDR3 DNA reads TGCGCCAGCAGCCATGGACTAGCGGGATATGACAATGAGCAGTTCTTC.

This clonotype was observed a handful of times. The chain couples TRBV4-3 to TRBJ1-4, with D uncertain. V shed 1 base and J shed 8 bases, with 8 bases lying between them. This CDR3 spans 13 amino acids. Per the germline V gene, CDR1 is LGHNA and CDR2 is YSLEER. CDR3 amino acids: CASSQVVQEKLFF. DNA for the CDR3: TGCGCCAGCAGCCAAGTTGTCCAGGAAAAACTGTTTTTT.

This clonotype was recorded many times. The chain recombines TRBV12-3 or TRBV12-4 with TRBJ1-5, with 8 bases fitting TRBD1. The CDR3 has 17 amino acids. The V segment lost 5 bases and the J segment 2 bases; nucleotides outside the gene matches: 11. The CDR3: CASSPRGQGVGNQPQHF. As DNA, the CDR3 is TGTGCCAGCAGTCCAAGAGGACAGGGCGTTGGCAATCAGCCCCAGCATTTT.

There are many counts of this clonotype. The genes are TRBV10-1 and TRBJ2-3, with D perhaps matching TRBD1 (5 bases). V shed 3 bases and J shed 8 bases, with 12 bases lying between them. CDR1 and CDR2 from the germline V gene are WNHNN and SYGVQD (reference sequence). The CDR3 sequence is 13 residues long. The CDR3 loop is CASSDPRARTQYF. The CDR3 nucleotides read TGCGCCAGCAGTGACCCCAGGGCGCGTACGCAGTATTTT.

This clonotype has at least ten counts. The CDR3: CASISDRGLRLGYEQYF. CDR3 DNA sequence: TGTGCCAGCATCTCGGACAGGGGACTTCGTCTTGGGTACGAGCAGTACTTC. The chain links TRBV11-2 to TRBJ2-7, with TRBD1 matching 9 bases. Germline CDR1 and CDR2: SGHAT and FQNNGV. Trimming removed 7 bases from V and 4 bases from J; junction bases left unmatched: 17. This CDR3 contains 17 residues.

This clonotype came up many times. The V call is TRBV7-2, the J call TRBJ2-4; perhaps TRBD1 as D (5 bases). The CDR3 has 16 amino acids. Per germline, CDR1 SGHTA and CDR2 FQGNSA. V dropped 5 bases and J dropped 10 bases, with 24 bases sitting between them. CDR3 amino acids: CASSPGLVRVLPIQYF. Written as DNA, the CDR3 is TGTGCCAGCAGCCCAGGGCTTGTCAGGGTACTACCGATTCAGTACTTC.

This clonotype was picked up many times. The chain employs TRBV6-5 and TRBJ1-5; D is perhaps TRBD1 (5 bases). Germline V CDR1 and CDR2: MNHEY, SVGAGI. V was pared by 7 bases and J by 2 bases, with 15 bases between. There are 15 residues in the CDR3. The CDR3 nucleotides are TGTGCCAGCAAGGTGGCAGGGTGGGGCAATCAGCCCCAGCATTTT. Residues: CASKVAGWGNQPQHF.

This clonotype was detected ten times or more. The chain links TRBV20-1 to TRBJ1-2; D perhaps matches TRBD1 (6 bases). This CDR3 spans 14 amino acids. V was pared by 3 bases and J by 4 bases, with 15 bases between. Germline V gene data show CDR1 as DFQATT and CDR2 as SNEGSKA (reference sequence). CDR3 nucleotide sequence: TGCAGTGCTAGCCTCAGGGGAGTCGGCTATGGCTACACCTTC. Translating gives CSASLRGVGYGYTF.

This CDR3 is CASNGDGTGVPPSSYNEQFF. For the CDR3, the DNA is TGTGCCAGTAATGGGGACGGGACAGGGGTACCCCCCAGCTCCTACAATGAGCAGTTCTTC. The chain joins TRBV19 to TRBJ2-1; TRBD1 matches at 10 bases. This CDR3 spans 20 amino acids. V trimming: 7 bases; J trimming: 0 bases; junction bases outside the gene matches: 18. Germline V gene sequence: CDR1 LNHDA, CDR2 SQIVND (reference sequence).